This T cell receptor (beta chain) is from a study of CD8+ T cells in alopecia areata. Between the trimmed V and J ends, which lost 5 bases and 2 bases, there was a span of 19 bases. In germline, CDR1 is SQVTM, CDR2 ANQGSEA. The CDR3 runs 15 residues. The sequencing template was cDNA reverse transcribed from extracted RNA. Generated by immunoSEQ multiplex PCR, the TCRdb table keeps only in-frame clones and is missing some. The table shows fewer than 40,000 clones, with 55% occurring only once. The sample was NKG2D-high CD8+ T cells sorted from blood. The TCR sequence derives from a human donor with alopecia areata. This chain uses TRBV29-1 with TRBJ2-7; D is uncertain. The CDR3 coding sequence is TGCAGCGTTTTGGGTGGAAGGGTTAGTACCTACGAGCAGTACTTC. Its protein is CSVLGGRVSTYEQYF.